This T cell receptor beta chain appears in the sequencing data of a study of T cells in Graves' hyperthyroidism and ophthalmopathy. Study conclusions and caveats: Before onset, by a median of about six months, the model predicted ophthalmopathy. Clonotypes that were expanded in thyroid above 0.001 mostly appeared in blood too.

This clonotype showed up many times. Its antigen is unknown. With a duration under 2 months, the hyperthyroidism was newly diagnosed in patients aged 18 to 65. In making diagnoses, clinical symptoms, serum thyroxine and TRAb, thyroid ultrasound and orbital computed tomography were all used. The CDR3 has 13 residues. V was pared by 2 bases and J by 1 base, with 5 bases between. RNA transcripts were the template for amplifying TCR beta CDR3 regions. The TCR CDR3 first-round RT-PCR relied on the HTBI primer set. TCRdb reprocessed the multiplex PCR reads with MiXCR, giving one entry per CDR3 protein. The profile shows about 210,000 distinct CDR3 sequences, roughly 18% of them singletons.

Sequenced sample: blood. This TCR came from a middle-aged man with Graves' hyperthyroidism. V gene TRBV12-3 or TRBV12-4 combines with J gene TRBJ1-2; D call uncertain. Written as DNA, the CDR3 is TGTGCCAGCAGTTTAACACATAACTATGGCTACACCTTC. This sequence encodes CASSLTHNYGYTF.